These 14 T cell receptor beta chains were all obtained from the same sample, sequenced in a study of T cell responses to AZD1222 COVID-19 vaccine. Only in-frame clones appear in the TCRdb table, and some are missing; sequencing was by immunoSEQ multiplex PCR. The sample has 130,000 to 150,000 clones, 90% seen once. Sequenced here: peripheral blood, sampled on day 0 of AZD1222 vaccination. These receptors were collected from an adult in good health.

V usage is TRBV19 and J usage is TRBJ2-3; the D is unclear. V lost 7 bases to trimming and J lost 2 bases, with 10 bases between them. CDR1 LNHDA and CDR2 SQIVND come from the germline V gene (reference sequence). This CDR3 contains 13 residues. CDR3 residues: CASTRAHTDTQYF. The CDR3, as DNA: TGTGCCAGTACCCGAGCGCACACAGATACGCAGTATTTT.

The rearrangement uses TRBV5-8 and TRBJ2-1; TRBD2 matches at 7 bases. Germline assignment: CDR1 SGHTS and CDR2 YDEGEE. This CDR3 has 12 amino acids. The junction had 6 bases not matched to a gene; V was cut back by 7 bases and J by 8 bases. This chain's CDR3 is CASGSGIDEQFF. The CDR3 region has the DNA TGTGCCAGCGGGAGCGGGATCGATGAGCAGTTCTTC.

CDR3 bases: TGTGCCAGCAGCCGGATGACAGGGGCCACGAGCGGCTACACCTTC. Protein sequence: CASSRMTGATSGYTF. The rearrangement joins TRBV14 to TRBJ1-2; 8 nucleotides match TRBD1. The germline V gene has CDR1 SGHDN and CDR2 FVKESK. With 4 bases clipped from V and 8 bases from J, the junction kept 12 bases outside the gene matches. The CDR3 contains 15 residues.

In this sample, this clone turned up once. In nucleotides, the CDR3 is TGTGCCAGCAGCTTGCCGGGACAGGAGAAATTTAGCAATCAGCCCCAGCATTTT. It is translated as CASSLPGQEKFSNQPQHF. The chain carries TRBV5-8 and TRBJ1-5, with 8 bases fitting TRBD1. Unmatched junction bases numbered 9, after V lost 1 base and J lost 0 bases. CDR1 SGHTS and CDR2 YDEGEE come from the germline V gene. The CDR3 is made up of 18 amino acids.

This chain links TRBV10-2 with TRBJ2-7; 10 nucleotides align to TRBD1. The V gene's germline CDR1 is WSHSY and CDR2 SAAADI. J was trimmed by 5 bases and V by 7 bases; bases with no gene match: 5. The CDR3 covers 13 residues. The DNA of the CDR3 is TGCGCCAGCACCAGGGACAGGGGAGACGAGCAGTACTTC. Translating gives CASTRDRGDEQYF.

The rearrangement links TRBV7-3 to TRBJ1-5; no definite D call. V was pared by 0 bases and J by 7 bases, with 7 bases between. Germline-derived CDR1 and CDR2 are SGHTA and FQGTGA. The CDR3 length is 13 residues. The chain's CDR3 is CASSLTGRQPQHF. The CDR3 region has the DNA TGTGCCAGCAGCTTAACGGGTAGGCAGCCCCAGCATTTT.

The chain couples TRBV19 to TRBJ2-5; the D is unclear. The CDR3 length is 14 residues. Looked up from germline, CDR1 is LNHDA and CDR2 is SQIVND (reference sequence). The ends were cut back, 3 bases at V and 0 bases at J, with 8 bases in the middle. CDR3 sequence reads: CASSIGRYQETQYF. CDR3 nucleotide sequence: TGTGCCAGTAGTATCGGGCGGTACCAAGAGACCCAGTACTTC.

V and J are TRBV13 and TRBJ2-7; D tentatively reads TRBD1 or TRBD2 (5 bases each). V dropped 5 bases and J dropped 1 base, with 12 bases sitting between them. This CDR3 is 14 amino acids long. Germline V gene data show CDR1 as PRHDT and CDR2 as FYEKMQ (reference sequence). This chain's CDR3 is CASSPRDQSYEQYF. CDR3 sequence (DNA): TGTGCCAGCAGCCCACGGGACCAGTCCTACGAGCAGTACTTC. Variable domain in full (rest from reference TRBV13 and TRBJ2-7): AAGVIQSPRHLIKEKRETATLKCYPIPRHDTVYWYQQGPGQDPQFLISFYEKMQSDKGSIPDRFSAQQFSDYHSELNMSSLELGDSALYFCASSPRDQSYEQYFGPGTRLTVT.

The chain employs TRBV28 and TRBJ1-2, with a tentative D call TRBD1 (6 bases). The CDR3 length is 13 residues. V was shortened by 10 bases and J by 8 bases, with 20 bases between the two germline ends. The germline gives CDR1 MDHEN, CDR2 SYDVKM. In nucleotides, the CDR3 is TGTGCCACCTCATCGGGGGGGGCTGGGGGCTACACCTTC. This gives the protein CATSSGGAGGYTF.

V usage is TRBV27 and J usage is TRBJ1-5, with a possible D match to TRBD1 (5 bases). The CDR3 consists of 13 residues. Germline V lookup: CDR1 MNHEY, CDR2 SMNVEV (reference sequence). Trimming shortened V by 5 bases and J by 5 bases, and 10 bases separated the two germline ends. In nucleotides, the CDR3 is TGTGCCAGCAGTCCGCGAGGGGATCAGCCCCAGCATTTT. As protein: CASSPRGDQPQHF.

The chain joins TRBV6-4 to TRBJ1-1, with D perhaps TRBD1 (5 bases). The CDR3 is 12 amino acids. CDR1 is MRHNA, CDR2 SNTAGT, per germline. Trimming took 10 bases from V and 1 from J, leaving 10 bases between them. The CDR3 DNA reads TGTGCCAACCAGGGAAGGAACACTGAAGCTTTCTTT. It codes for CANQGRNTEAFF.

This clone came up once. For the CDR3, the DNA is TGTGCCAGCGCCTGGCAGGGGGAGACCGAGCAGTACTTC. Translated, it gives CASAWQGETEQYF. The chain carries TRBV28 and TRBJ2-7; 7 bases map to TRBD1. J lost 6 bases, V lost 8 bases, and 10 bases had no gene match. The CDR3 length is 13 residues. CDR1 is MDHEN and CDR2 is SYDVKM in the germline V gene.

The CDR3 protein is CASSYSQGSNQPQHF. The CDR3 DNA reads TGTGCCAGCAGTTACTCCCAGGGTAGCAATCAGCCCCAGCATTTT. This chain joins TRBV6-5 and TRBJ1-5, with D possibly TRBD1 on 5 matching bases. Germline CDR1 MNHEY, CDR2 SVGAGI. The CDR3 totals 15 residues. V was pared by 0 bases and J by 0 bases, with 6 bases between.

This chain joins TRBV7-9 and TRBJ1-1; D is uncertain. The CDR3 is 13 amino acids. Germline V gene sequence: CDR1 SEHNR, CDR2 FQNEAQ (reference sequence). Trimming cost V 7 bases and J 3 bases, with 12 bases left between them. The CDR3 nucleotides are TGTGCCAGCATCACTCCCGCGGACACTGAAGCTTTCTTT. It translates to CASITPADTEAFF.